One T cell receptor (beta chain) is described in this entry. The data belong to a study of blood T cell repertoires in COVID-19. The overall study: Samples representing acute and convalescent COVID-19 were sourced from the United States, Italy and Spain. From T cells, B-cell-depleted T cells, or PBMCs came the material, which was cDNA or gDNA.

CDR3 size: 15 residues. Germline CDR1 reads SGDLS; CDR2 reads YYNGEE. With 4 bases clipped from V and 0 bases from J, the junction kept 6 bases outside the gene matches. Source study methods: Nucleated cell counts were estimated from reference gene primer amplification. Sequencing used immunoSEQ multiplex PCR; TCRdb keeps in-frame clones, though not all of them. V and J calls and clone size come straight from that table; D and trimming were deduced from the DNA. The sample lists about 120,000 clones; approximately 90% were seen once. The TCR comes from a woman aged 50 to 60 with acute or convalescent COVID-19. The chain links TRBV9 to TRBJ2-7; TRBD1 aligns across 8 bases. Sequencing was carried out using peripheral blood. The CDR3 is CASSPGTGTSYEQYF. CDR3 coding DNA: TGTGCCAGCAGCCCCGGGACAGGAACCTCCTACGAGCAGTACTTC.